What follows are 9 T cell receptor beta chains derived from one specimen sequenced in a study of blood T cell repertoires in COVID-19. TCRdb keeps only in-frame clones here, not all; method: immunoSEQ multiplex PCR. The sample includes 300,000 or so clones, approximately 86% seen only once; the top ten take roughly 4.2%. The sequenced material came from PBMCs or T cells enriched from blood (not recorded which). These receptors were taken from a woman aged 40 to 50 with acute COVID-19.

The J gene is TRBJ2-1, the V gene TRBV11-3; weak D call: TRBD2 (6 bases). This CDR3 is 14 amino acids long. From germline, CDR1 is SGHNT and CDR2 YENEEA. Trimming took 10 bases from V and 10 from J, leaving 23 bases between them. CDR3 coding DNA: TGTGCCACCCCGGAGGGGCTAGGGCTTCAGGAGCAGTTCTTC. Protein: CATPEGLGLQEQFF.

The chain has TRBV7-2 and TRBJ1-2, with 11 bases identical to TRBD1. The germline CDR1 and CDR2 sequences are SGHTA and FQGNSA. The V and J ends lost 1 base and 7 bases, in that order; junction bases with no gene match: 5. The CDR3 totals 15 residues. The chain's CDR3 is CASSLGTGGVGGYTF. Written as DNA, the CDR3 is TGTGCCAGCAGCTTAGGGACAGGGGGCGTCGGTGGCTACACCTTC. Full variable domain (outside the CDR3, taken from reference TRBV7-2 and TRBJ1-2): GAGVSQSPSNKVTEKGKDVELRCDPISGHTALYWYRQSLGQGLEFLIYFQGNSAPDKSGLPSDRFSAERTGGSVSTLTIQRTQQEDSAVYLCASSLGTGGVGGYTFGSGTRLTVV.

The chain has TRBV19 and TRBJ2-1; TRBD1 might be the D (6 bases). Germline CDR1 and CDR2: LNHDA and SQIVND (reference sequence). The V end was cut by 5 bases, the J end by 2 bases, with 19 bases between. CDR3 size: 17 residues. The CDR3 nucleotides read TGTGCCAGTAGTGTGTCGAGGGGGTCTGGTGCCTACAATGAGCAGTTCTTC. Translated: CASSVSRGSGAYNEQFF.

With regard to this clone: The junction differs from germline at one of its ends, possibly a read error. The gene calls are TRBV28 and TRBJ1-1; D is unclear. The CDR3 contains 13 residues. Looked up from germline, CDR1 is MDHEN and CDR2 is SYDVKM. The CDR3 spells CASRPRENPEAFF. DNA for the CDR3: TGTGCCAGCAGGCCAAGGGAGAACCCTGAAGCTTTCTTT. Drawing the rest from reference TRBV28 and TRBJ1-1, the complete variable domain is DVKVTQSSRYLVKRTGEKVFLECVQDMDHENMFWYRQDPGLGLRLIYFSYDVKMKEKGDIPEGYSVSREKKERFSLILESASTNQTSMYLCASRPRENPEAFFGQGTRLTVV.

V and J are TRBV6-5 and TRBJ2-5; TRBD1 matches 11 bases. Germline V gives CDR1 MNHEY, CDR2 SVGAGI. CDR3 length: 14 amino acids. J lost 5 bases, V lost 6 bases, and 5 bases had no gene match. CDR3 sequence reads: CASRGQGAYETQYF. The CDR3, as DNA: TGTGCCAGCAGAGGACAGGGGGCCTATGAGACCCAGTACTTC.

V is TRBV3-1 (or the pseudogene TRBV3-2) and J is TRBJ2-7; possibly TRBD1 for D (5 bases). Germline CDR1 and CDR2: LGHDT and YNNKEL (reference sequence). The V gene lost 4 bases and the J gene lost 3 bases, with 19 bases spanning the gap. The CDR3 has 16 residues. CDR3 loop: CASSPSQTAVLYEQYF. The CDR3 DNA follows: TGTGCCAGCAGCCCCTCTCAGACAGCAGTCCTCTACGAGCAGTACTTC.

V usage is TRBV4-3 and J usage is TRBJ2-2; 9 positions agree with TRBD2. The CDR3 runs 17 residues. Losses at the gene ends were 3 bases for V and 5 bases for J; bases not matched to a gene: 10. The germline CDR1 and CDR2 sequences are LGHNA and YSLEER. The CDR3 loop is CASSQVVLAGRTGELFF. As DNA, the CDR3 is TGCGCCAGCAGCCAGGTCGTGCTAGCGGGGAGGACCGGGGAGCTGTTTTTT.

This clone appeared a single time. V gene TRBV5-4 combines with J gene TRBJ2-3, with D possibly being TRBD1 (5 bases). Germline-derived CDR1 and CDR2 are SGHNT and YYREEE (reference sequence). This CDR3 has 15 residues. V lost 5 bases and J 5 bases, leaving 18 bases between the germline ends. The chain's CDR3 is CASRVQGGLKDTQYF. The CDR3 DNA is TGTGCCAGCAGGGTGCAGGGTGGTCTTAAAGATACGCAGTATTTT.

CDR3 loop: CASSGQDTEAFF. DNA of the CDR3: TGTGCCAGCAGCGGACAGGACACTGAAGCTTTCTTT. This rearrangement joins TRBV6-5 to TRBJ1-1; 7 bases align to TRBD1. V shed 6 bases, J shed 3 bases, and the junction held 1 base outside the gene matches. The V gene's germline CDR1 is MNHEY and CDR2 SVGAGI. The CDR3 contains 12 residues.